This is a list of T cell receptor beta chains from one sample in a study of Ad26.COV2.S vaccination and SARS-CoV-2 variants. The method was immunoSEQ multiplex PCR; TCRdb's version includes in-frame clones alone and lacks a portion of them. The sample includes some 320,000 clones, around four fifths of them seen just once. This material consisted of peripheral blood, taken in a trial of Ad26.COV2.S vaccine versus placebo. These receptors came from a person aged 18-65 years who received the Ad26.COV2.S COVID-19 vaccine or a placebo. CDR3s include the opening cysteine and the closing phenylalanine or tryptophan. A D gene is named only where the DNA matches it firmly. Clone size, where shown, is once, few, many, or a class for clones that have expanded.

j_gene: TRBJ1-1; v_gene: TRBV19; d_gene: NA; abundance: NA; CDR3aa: CASSNRIGGSGNTEAFF; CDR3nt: TGTGCCAGTAGTAACCGAATCGGCGGGAGTGGGAACACTGAAGCTTTCTTT
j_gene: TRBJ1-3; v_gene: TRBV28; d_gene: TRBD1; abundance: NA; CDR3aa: CASSSTGVGNTIYF; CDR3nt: TGTGCCAGCAGTTCAACAGGGGTTGGAAACACCATATATTTT
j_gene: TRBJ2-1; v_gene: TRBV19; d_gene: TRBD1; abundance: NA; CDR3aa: CASSTRDRGNNEQFF; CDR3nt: TGTGCCAGTAGTACACGGGACAGGGGTAACAATGAGCAGTTCTTC
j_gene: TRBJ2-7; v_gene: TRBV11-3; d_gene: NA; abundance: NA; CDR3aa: CASSSLHEQYF; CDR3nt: TGTGCCAGCAGCTCCCTACACGAGCAGTACTTC
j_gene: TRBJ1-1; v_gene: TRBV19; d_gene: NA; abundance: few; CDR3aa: CASDTGFSVGAFF; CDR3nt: TGTGCCAGTGACACAGGGTTTTCAGTCGGGGCTTTCTTT
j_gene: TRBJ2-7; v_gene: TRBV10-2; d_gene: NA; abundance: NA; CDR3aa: CASSPGHSYEQYF; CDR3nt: TGCGCCAGCAGCCCGGGACACTCCTACGAGCAGTACTTC
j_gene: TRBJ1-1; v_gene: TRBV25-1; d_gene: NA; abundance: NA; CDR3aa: CASSEAGLHTEAFF; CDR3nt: TGTGCCAGCAGTGAAGCAGGGTTACACACTGAAGCTTTCTTT
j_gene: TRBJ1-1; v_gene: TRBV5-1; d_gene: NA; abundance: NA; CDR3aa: CASSLGTHEAFF; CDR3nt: TGCGCCAGCAGCTTAGGGACTCATGAAGCTTTCTTT
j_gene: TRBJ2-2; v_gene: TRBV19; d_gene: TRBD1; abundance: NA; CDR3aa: CASSVQGFGGELFF; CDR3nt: TGTGCCAGTAGTGTACAGGGGTTCGGCGGGGAGCTGTTTTTT
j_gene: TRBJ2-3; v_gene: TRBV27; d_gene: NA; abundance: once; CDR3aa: CASRADTQYF; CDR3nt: TGTGCCAGCAGGGCAGATACGCAGTATTTT
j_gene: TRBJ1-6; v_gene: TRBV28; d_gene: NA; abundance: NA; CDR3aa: CASRTTGSYNSPLHF; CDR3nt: TGTGCCAGCAGGACTACAGGGAGCTATAATTCACCCCTCCACTTT
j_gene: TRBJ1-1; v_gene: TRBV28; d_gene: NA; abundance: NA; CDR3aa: CASSFLMGTEAFF; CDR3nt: TGTGCCAGCAGTTTCCTTATGGGCACTGAAGCTTTCTTT
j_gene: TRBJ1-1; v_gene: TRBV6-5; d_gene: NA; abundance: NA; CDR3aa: CASQGARTEAFF; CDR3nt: TGTGCCAGCCAAGGGGCGCGGACTGAAGCTTTCTTT
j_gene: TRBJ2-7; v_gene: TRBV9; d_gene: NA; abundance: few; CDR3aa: CASSVVDPLGYEQYF; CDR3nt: TGTGCCAGCAGCGTAGTGGACCCCTTGGGGTACGAGCAGTACTTC
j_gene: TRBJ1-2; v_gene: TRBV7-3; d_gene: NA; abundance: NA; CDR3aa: CASSLTGALGYTF; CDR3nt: TGTGCCAGCAGCCTTACAGGCGCTCTTGGCTACACCTTC
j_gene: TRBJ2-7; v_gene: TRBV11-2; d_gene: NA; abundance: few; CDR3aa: CASSSPQRASYEQYF; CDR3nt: TGTGCCAGCTCCTCCCCCCAGCGGGCCTCCTACGAGCAGTACTTC
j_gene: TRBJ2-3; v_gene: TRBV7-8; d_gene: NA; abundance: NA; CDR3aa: CASSSAAVTDTQYF; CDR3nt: TGTGCCAGCAGCTCCGCAGCCGTAACAGATACGCAGTATTTT
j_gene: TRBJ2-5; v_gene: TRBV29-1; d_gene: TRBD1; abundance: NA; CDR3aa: CSVEDPREEGAKETQYF; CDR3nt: TGCAGCGTTGAAGATCCTCGCGAAGAGGGGGCAAAGGAGACCCAGTACTTC
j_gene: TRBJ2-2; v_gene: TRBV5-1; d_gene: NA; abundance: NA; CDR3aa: CASSLATIGSGTGELFF; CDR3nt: TGCGCCAGCAGCTTGGCGACGATAGGGTCGGGCACCGGGGAGCTGTTTTTT
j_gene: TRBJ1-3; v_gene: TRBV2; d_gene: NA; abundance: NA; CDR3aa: CASRTDGNTIYF; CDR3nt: TGTGCCAGCAGGACAGATGGAAACACCATATATTTT
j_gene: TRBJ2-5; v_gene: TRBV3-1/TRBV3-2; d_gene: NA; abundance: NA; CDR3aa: CASSYGPYQETQYF; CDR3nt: TGTGCCAGCAGCTATGGACCATACCAAGAGACCCAGTACTTC
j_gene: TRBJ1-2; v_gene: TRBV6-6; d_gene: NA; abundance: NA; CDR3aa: CATNLRGVYGYTF; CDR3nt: TGTGCCACCAACCTTCGGGGGGTCTATGGCTACACCTTC
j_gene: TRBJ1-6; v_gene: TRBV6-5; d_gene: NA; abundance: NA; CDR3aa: CASSRADQANSPLHF; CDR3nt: TGTGCCAGCAGTCGGGCGGATCAGGCTAATTCACCCCTCCACTTT
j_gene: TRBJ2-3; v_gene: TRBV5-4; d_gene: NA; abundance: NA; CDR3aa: CASSLDAGTTDTQYF; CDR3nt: TGTGCCAGCAGCTTGGATGCTGGGACCACAGATACGCAGTATTTT
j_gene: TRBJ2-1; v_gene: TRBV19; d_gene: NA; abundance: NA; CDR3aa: CASSIARYNEQFF; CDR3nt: TGTGCCAGTAGTATAGCCAGATACAATGAGCAGTTCTTC
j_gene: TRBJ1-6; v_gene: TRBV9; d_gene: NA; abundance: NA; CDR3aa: CASSVGEGQFPLHF; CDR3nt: TGTGCCAGCAGCGTAGGGGAAGGACAATTTCCCCTCCACTTT
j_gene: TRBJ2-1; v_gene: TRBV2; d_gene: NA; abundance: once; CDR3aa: CASCPVAGGLAPPEQFF; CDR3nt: TGTGCCAGCTGCCCCGTCGCCGGGGGCCTAGCCCCACCTGAGCAGTTCTTC
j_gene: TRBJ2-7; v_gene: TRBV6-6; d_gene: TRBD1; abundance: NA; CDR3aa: CASSYAAGTGLYEQYF; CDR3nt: TGTGCCAGCAGTTACGCAGCCGGGACAGGCCTCTACGAGCAGTACTTC
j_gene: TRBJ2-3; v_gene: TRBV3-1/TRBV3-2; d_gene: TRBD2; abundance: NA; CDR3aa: CASSLGLALGTDTQYF; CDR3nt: TGTGCCAGCAGCCTCGGACTAGCGCTAGGCACAGATACGCAGTATTTT
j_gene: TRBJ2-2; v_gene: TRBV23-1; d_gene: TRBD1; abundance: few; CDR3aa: CASTLGQGEESTGELFF; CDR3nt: TGCGCCAGCACCCTAGGACAGGGAGAGGAATCCACCGGGGAGCTGTTTTTT
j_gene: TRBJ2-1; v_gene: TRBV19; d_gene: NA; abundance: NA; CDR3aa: CASSIDILNEQFF; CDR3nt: TGTGCCAGTAGTATAGACATCCTCAATGAGCAGTTCTTC
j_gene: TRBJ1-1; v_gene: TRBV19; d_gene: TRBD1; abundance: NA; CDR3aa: CASTLTPRGMNTEAFF; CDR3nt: TGTGCCAGTACCTTAACCCCCAGGGGGATGAACACTGAAGCTTTCTTT
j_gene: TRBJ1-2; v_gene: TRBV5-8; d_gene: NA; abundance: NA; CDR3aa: CASSRDFYGYTF; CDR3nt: TGTGCCAGCAGCAGGGACTTCTATGGCTACACCTTC
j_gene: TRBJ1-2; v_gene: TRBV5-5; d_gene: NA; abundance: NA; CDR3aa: CASSLTQGVEGGYTF; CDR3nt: TGTGCCAGCAGCTTAACCCAGGGAGTTGAAGGTGGCTACACCTTC
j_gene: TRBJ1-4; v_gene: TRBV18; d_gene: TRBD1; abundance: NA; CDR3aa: CASSPPGQALFYEKLFF; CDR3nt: TGTGCCAGCTCACCACCGGGACAGGCCCTTTTTTATGAAAAACTGTTTTTT
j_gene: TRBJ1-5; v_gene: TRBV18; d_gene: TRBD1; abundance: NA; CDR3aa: CASSPSDRGSNQPQHF; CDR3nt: TGTGCCAGCTCACCCTCCGACAGGGGTAGCAATCAGCCCCAGCATTTT
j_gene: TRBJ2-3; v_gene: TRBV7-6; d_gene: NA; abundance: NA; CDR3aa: CASSLNSADTQYF; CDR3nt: TGTGCCAGCAGCTTAAATAGCGCAGATACGCAGTATTTT
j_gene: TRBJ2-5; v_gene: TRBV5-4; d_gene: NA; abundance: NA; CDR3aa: CASSLRDQETQYF; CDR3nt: TGTGCCAGCAGCTTAAGGGATCAAGAGACCCAGTACTTC
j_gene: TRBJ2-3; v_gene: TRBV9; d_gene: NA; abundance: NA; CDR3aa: CASSVGGASDTQYF; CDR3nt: TGTGCCAGCAGCGTAGGGGGGGCGTCAGATACGCAGTATTTT
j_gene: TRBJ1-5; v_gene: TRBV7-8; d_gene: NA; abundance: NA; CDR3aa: CASSPRVGDQPQHF; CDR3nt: TGTGCCAGCAGCCCACGCGTGGGTGATCAGCCCCAGCATTTT
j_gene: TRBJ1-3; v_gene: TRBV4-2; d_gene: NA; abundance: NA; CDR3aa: CASSRGESPEF; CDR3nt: TGTGCCAGCAGCCGCGGTGAGTCGCCCGAATTT
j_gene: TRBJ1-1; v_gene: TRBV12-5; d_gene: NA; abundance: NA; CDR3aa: CASGTRTDTEAFF; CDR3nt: TGTGCTAGTGGGACCCGGACAGACACTGAAGCTTTCTTT
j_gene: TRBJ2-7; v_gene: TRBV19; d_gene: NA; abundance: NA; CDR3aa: CASSIVEGNEQYF; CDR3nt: TGTGCCAGTAGTATAGTAGAGGGGAACGAGCAGTACTTC
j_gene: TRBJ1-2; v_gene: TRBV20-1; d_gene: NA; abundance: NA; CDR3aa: CSARQGLGYTF; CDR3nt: TGCAGTGCTAGGCAGGGGCTCGGCTACACCTTC
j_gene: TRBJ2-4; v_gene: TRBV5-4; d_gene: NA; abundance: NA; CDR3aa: CASSEAQGAKNIQYF; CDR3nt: TGTGCCAGCAGCGAGGCTCAGGGGGCCAAAAACATTCAGTACTTC
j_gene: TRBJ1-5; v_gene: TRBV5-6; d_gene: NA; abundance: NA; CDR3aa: CASSGRFGTGSKQPQHF; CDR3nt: TGTGCCAGCAGCGGGAGGTTTGGAACAGGCTCTAAGCAGCCCCAGCATTTT
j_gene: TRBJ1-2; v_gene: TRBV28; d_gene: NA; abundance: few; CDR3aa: CASNGGGYGYTF; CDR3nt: TGTGCCAGCAATGGGGGCGGCTATGGCTACACCTTC
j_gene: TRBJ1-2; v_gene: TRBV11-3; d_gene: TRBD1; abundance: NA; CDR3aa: CASSPPTGINYGYTF; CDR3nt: TGTGCCAGCAGCCCCCCGACAGGGATCAACTATGGCTACACCTTC
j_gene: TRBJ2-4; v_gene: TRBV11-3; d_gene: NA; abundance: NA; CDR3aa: CASSPSRGFLAKNIQYF; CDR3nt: TGTGCCAGCAGCCCCTCCAGGGGATTCTTAGCCAAAAACATTCAGTACTTC
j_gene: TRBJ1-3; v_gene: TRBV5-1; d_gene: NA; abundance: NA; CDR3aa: CASSLQPGSAGNTIYF; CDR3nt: TGCGCCAGCAGCTTGCAACCGGGGTCCGCTGGAAACACCATATATTTT
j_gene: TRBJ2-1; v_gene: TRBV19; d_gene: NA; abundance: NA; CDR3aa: CASTRKAGAPNEQFF; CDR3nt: TGTGCCAGTACCCGAAAGGCGGGGGCCCCCAATGAGCAGTTCTTC
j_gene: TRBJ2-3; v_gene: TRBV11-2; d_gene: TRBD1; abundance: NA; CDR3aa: CASSSTGDGSPTDTQYF; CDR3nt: TGTGCCAGCAGCTCAACAGGGGACGGGTCCCCTACAGATACGCAGTATTTT
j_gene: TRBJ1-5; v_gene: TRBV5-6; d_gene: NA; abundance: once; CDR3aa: CASSLAREIQPQHF; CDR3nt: TGTGCCAGCAGCTTGGCCCGGGAAATCCAGCCCCAGCATTTT
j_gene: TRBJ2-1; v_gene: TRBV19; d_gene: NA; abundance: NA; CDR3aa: CASSRPDGTEHNEQFF; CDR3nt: TGTGCCAGTAGTCGCCCCGATGGGACGGAACACAATGAGCAGTTCTTC
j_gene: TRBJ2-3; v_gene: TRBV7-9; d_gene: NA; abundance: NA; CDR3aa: CASSVASAGLNTQYF; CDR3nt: TGTGCCAGCAGCGTAGCTAGCGCGGGGTTGAATACGCAGTATTTT
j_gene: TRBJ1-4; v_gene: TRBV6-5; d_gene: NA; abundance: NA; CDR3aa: CASSLGGLANEKLFF; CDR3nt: TGTGCCAGCAGCCTAGGGGGTCTAGCTAATGAAAAACTGTTTTTT
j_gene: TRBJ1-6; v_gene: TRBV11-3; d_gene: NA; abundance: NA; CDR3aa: CASSLVGLKSPLHF; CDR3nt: TGTGCCAGCAGCTTGGTGGGACTGAAGTCACCCCTCCACTTT
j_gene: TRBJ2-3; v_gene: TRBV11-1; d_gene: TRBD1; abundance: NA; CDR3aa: CASSFQGVRTDTQYF; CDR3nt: TGTGCCAGCAGTTTTCAGGGGGTCCGCACAGATACGCAGTATTTT
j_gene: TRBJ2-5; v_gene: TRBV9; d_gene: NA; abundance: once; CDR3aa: CASSVFVSETQYF; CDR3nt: TGTGCCAGCAGCGTCTTTGTTTCAGAGACCCAGTACTTC